The rows below give T cell receptor beta chains drawn from one sample of a study of cytomegalovirus exposure and HLA in healthy donors. Data came from immunoSEQ multiplex PCR; TCRdb stores just in-frame clones and leaves some out. The data contain over 100,000 clones, over 75% of them seen just once; the ten biggest clones take up more than 4%. The sample comprised PBMCs. The receptors stem from a male donor in good health and CMV-seropositive. Each CDR3 is given with its conserved first and last residue. Each record gives: V gene, clone size, J gene, D gene, CDR3 protein, CDR3 DNA. D genes are given only for firm matches. Only part of the rows carry a size: once, few, many, or a class if the clone is expanded.

TRBV28,once,TRBJ1-5,.,CASSFVGGRQGQPQHF,TGTGCCAGCAGTTTTGTCGGGGGGCGGCAGGGGCAGCCCCAGCATTTT
TRBV27,.,TRBJ1-5,TRBD1,CASGTDSNQPQHF,TGTGCCAGCGGGACAGATAGCAATCAGCCCCAGCATTTT
TRBV7-8,.,TRBJ1-2,.,CASSRRGGGANYGYTF,TGTGCCAGCAGTCGTCGTGGTGGGGGGGCTAACTATGGCTACACCTTC
TRBV19,.,TRBJ2-6,TRBD1,CASIGTGLLSGANVLTF,TGTGCCAGTATCGGGACAGGGTTACTCTCTGGGGCCAACGTCCTGACTTTC
TRBV2,.,TRBJ1-5,.,CASSDVRGNQPQHF,TGTGCCAGCAGTGATGTGCGGGGCAATCAGCCCCAGCATTTT
TRBV6-4,few,TRBJ2-1,TRBD1,CASSAGGQGHNEQFF,TGTGCCAGCAGTGCCGGGGGACAGGGGCACAATGAGCAGTTCTTC
TRBV5-8,.,TRBJ2-5,TRBD1,CASSPRTGQETQYF,TGTGCCAGCAGCCCTAGGACAGGGCAAGAGACCCAGTACTTC
TRBV7-3,few,TRBJ2-3,TRBD2,CASSPPGGGTQYF,TGTGCCAGCAGCCCGCCCGGCGGGGGTACGCAGTATTTT
TRBV27,.,TRBJ2-3,TRBD1,CASSPTGGSLATQYF,TGTGCCAGCAGTCCCACAGGGGGCTCGCTAGCTACGCAGTATTTT
TRBV7-6,.,TRBJ2-3,.,CASSSAGLVVTDTQYF,TGTGCCAGCAGCTCGGCAGGGCTAGTGGTAACAGATACGCAGTATTTT
TRBV7-2,.,TRBJ2-7,.,CASSLDTVSQQYF,TGTGCCAGCAGCTTAGATACAGTCTCCCAGCAGTACTTC
TRBV25-1,few,TRBJ2-5,.,CASSDFRVGGETQYF,TGTGCCAGCAGTGATTTCAGGGTCGGGGGAGAGACCCAGTACTTC
TRBV6-1,.,TRBJ1-4,.,CASSGQGLREKLFF,TGTGCCAGCAGCGGGCAGGGGCTCCGTGAAAAACTGTTTTTT
TRBV7-9,.,TRBJ1-1,.,CATVLNTEAFF,TGTGCCACCGTCTTAAACACTGAAGCTTTCTTT
TRBV27,.,TRBJ1-1,.,CASRQQGSTEAFF,TGTGCCAGCAGGCAACAGGGTAGCACTGAAGCTTTCTTT
TRBV7-9,.,TRBJ1-2,TRBD1,CSSSFRDRDYGYTF,TGTTCCAGCAGCTTCCGGGACAGGGACTATGGCTACACCTTC
TRBV19,.,TRBJ2-7,.,CARGGPPYEQYF,TGTGCCAGGGGGGGGCCACCCTACGAGCAGTACTTC
TRBV2,.,TRBJ1-5,.,CASSLGWGNQPQHF,TGTGCCAGCAGTCTAGGTTGGGGCAATCAGCCCCAGCATTTT
TRBV29-1,.,TRBJ1-2,.,CSVGGPEGNYGYTF,TGCAGCGTTGGCGGCCCTGAGGGAAACTATGGCTACACCTTC
TRBV6-5,.,TRBJ1-3,TRBD1,CASKGAPGNTIYF,TGTGCCAGCAAGGGGGCTCCTGGAAACACCATATATTTT
TRBV6-6,.,TRBJ2-3,TRBD2,CASSSGGPDTQYF,TGTGCCAGCAGTAGCGGGGGGCCAGATACGCAGTATTTT
TRBV2,few,TRBJ2-7,.,CASRDTRYEQYF,TGTGCCAGCAGAGACACTAGGTACGAGCAGTACTTC
TRBV5-4,.,TRBJ1-1,.,CASSARDRMNTEAFF,TGTGCCAGCAGCGCCAGAGACAGGATGAACACTGAAGCTTTCTTT
TRBV29-1,.,TRBJ2-3,TRBD2,CSVEPGGLDTQYF,TGCAGCGTTGAGCCCGGGGGGTTAGATACGCAGTATTTT
TRBV27,.,TRBJ2-1,.,CASSARAGYNEQFF,TGTGCCAGCAGTGCCCGGGCGGGGTACAATGAGCAGTTCTTC
TRBV27,.,TRBJ1-3,.,CASSLWGYRSGNTIYF,TGTGCCAGCAGCCTCTGGGGCTACCGCTCTGGAAACACCATATATTTT